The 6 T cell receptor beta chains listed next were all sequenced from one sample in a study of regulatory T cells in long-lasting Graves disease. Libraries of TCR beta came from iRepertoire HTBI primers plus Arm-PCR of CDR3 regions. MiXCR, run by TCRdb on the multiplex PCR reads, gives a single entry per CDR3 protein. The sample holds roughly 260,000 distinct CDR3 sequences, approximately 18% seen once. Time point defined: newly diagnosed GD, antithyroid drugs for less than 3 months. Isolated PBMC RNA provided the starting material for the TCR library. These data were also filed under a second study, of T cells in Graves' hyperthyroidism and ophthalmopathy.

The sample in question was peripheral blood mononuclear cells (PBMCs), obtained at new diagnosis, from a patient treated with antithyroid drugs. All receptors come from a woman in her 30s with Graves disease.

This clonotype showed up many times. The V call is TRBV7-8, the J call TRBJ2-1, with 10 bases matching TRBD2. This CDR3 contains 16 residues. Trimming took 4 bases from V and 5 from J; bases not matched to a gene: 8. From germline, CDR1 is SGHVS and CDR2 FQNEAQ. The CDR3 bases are TGTGCCAGCAGCTCCAAAGGACTAGCGGAAAACAATGAGCAGTTCTTC. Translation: CASSSKGLAENNEQFF.

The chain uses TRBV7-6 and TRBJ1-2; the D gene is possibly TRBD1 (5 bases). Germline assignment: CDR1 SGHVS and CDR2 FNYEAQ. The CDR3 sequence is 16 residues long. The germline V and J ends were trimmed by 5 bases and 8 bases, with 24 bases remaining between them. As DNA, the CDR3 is TGTGCCAGCAGCGTAGGCTCCTGGGGGGATTGGGGCGGCTACACCTTC. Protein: CASSVGSWGDWGGYTF.

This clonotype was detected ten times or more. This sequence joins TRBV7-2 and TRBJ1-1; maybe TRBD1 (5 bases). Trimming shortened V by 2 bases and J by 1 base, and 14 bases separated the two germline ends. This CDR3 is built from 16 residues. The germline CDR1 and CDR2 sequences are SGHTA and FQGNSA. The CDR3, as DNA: TGTGCCAGCAGCTTAAGAGCCGGGACGGAGAACACTGAAGCTTTCTTT. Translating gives CASSLRAGTENTEAFF.

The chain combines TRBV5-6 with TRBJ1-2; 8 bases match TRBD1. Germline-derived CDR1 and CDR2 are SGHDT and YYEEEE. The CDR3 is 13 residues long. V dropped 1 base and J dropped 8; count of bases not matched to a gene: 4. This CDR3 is CASSLTGGRGYTF. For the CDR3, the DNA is TGTGCCAGCAGCTTGACAGGGGGTCGGGGCTACACCTTC.

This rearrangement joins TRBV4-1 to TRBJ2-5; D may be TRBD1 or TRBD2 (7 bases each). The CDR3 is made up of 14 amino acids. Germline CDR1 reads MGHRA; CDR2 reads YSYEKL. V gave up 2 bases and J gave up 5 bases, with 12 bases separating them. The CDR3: CASSQSRGGETQYF. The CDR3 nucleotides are TGCGCCAGCAGCCAAAGCAGGGGGGGGGAGACCCAGTACTTC.

In nucleotides, the CDR3 is TGTGCCAGCAGCTCACTAGCGGGTGTCACCGGGGAGCTGTTTTTT. Amino acid sequence: CASSSLAGVTGELFF. The chain joins TRBV13 to TRBJ2-2, with TRBD2 matching over 9 bases. Per the germline V gene, CDR1 is PRHDT and CDR2 is FYEKMQ (reference sequence). V lost 4 bases, J lost 4 bases, and 4 bases stayed unmatched. The CDR3 covers 15 residues.